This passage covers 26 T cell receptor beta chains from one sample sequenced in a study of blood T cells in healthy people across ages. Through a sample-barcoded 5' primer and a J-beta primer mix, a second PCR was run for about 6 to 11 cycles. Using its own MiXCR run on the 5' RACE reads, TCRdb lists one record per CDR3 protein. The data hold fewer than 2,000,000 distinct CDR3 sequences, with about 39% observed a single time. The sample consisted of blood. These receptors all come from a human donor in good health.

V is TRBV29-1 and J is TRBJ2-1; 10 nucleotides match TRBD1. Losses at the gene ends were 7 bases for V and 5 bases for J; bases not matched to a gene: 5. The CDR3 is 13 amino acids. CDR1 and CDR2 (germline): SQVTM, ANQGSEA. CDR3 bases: TGCAGCGCCCGGACAGGGGGAAACAATGAGCAGTTCTTC. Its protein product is CSARTGGNNEQFF.

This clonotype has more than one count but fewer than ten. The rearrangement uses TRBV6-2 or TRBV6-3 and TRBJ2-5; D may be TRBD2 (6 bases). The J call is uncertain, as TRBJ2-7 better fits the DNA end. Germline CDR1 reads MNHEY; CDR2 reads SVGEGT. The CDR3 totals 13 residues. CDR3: CASSYGGYSEQYF. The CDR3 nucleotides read TGTGCCAGCAGTTACGGAGGGTATTCCGAGCAGTACTTC.

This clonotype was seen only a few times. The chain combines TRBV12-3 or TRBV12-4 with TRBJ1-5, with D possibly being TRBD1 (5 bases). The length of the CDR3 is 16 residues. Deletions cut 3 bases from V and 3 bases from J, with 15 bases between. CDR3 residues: CASSLSLGVLNQPQHF. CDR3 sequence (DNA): TGTGCCAGCAGTTTGAGTTTAGGGGTCCTCAATCAGCCCCAGCATTTT.

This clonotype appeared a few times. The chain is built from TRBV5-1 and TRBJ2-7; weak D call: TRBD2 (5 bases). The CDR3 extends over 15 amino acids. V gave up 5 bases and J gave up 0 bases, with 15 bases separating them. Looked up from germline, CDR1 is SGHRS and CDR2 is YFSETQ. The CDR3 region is CASRPTTGSSYEQYF. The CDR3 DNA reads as TGCGCCAGCAGACCAACTACGGGGAGCTCCTACGAGCAGTACTTC. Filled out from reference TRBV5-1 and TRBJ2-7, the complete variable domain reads KAGVTQTPRYLIKTRGQQVTLSCSPISGHRSVSWYQQTPGQGLQFLFEYFSETQRNKGNFPGRFSGRQFSNSRSEMNVSTLELGDSALYLCASRPTTGSSYEQYFGPGTRLTVT.

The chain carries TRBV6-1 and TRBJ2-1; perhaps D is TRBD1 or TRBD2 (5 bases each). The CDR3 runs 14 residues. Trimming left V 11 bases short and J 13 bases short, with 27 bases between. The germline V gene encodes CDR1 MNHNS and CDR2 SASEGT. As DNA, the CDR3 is TGTGCCGGCATCCATGGGCCCTTTAGAGGGACCCAGTTCTTC. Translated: CAGIHGPFRGTQFF.

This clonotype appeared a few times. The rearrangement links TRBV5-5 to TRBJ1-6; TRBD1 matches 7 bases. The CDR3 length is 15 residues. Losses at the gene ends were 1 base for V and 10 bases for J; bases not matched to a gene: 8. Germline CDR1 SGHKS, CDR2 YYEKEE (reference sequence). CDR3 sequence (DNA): TGTGCCAGCAGCTTGTACGACAGGGAGATGTCACCCCTCCACTTT. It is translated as CASSLYDREMSPLHF.

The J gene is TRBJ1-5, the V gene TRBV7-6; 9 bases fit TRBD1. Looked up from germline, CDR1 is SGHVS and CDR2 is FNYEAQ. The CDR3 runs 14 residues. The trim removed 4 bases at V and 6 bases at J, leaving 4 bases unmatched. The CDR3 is CASSSVTGGQPQHF. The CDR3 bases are TGTGCCAGCAGCTCGGTGACAGGGGGTCAGCCCCAGCATTTT.

The CDR3 protein is CASSQPGGLTEAFF. The CDR3 DNA reads TGCGCCAGCAGCCAGCCTGGGGGTTTGACTGAAGCTTTCTTT. The rearrangement links TRBV4-1 to TRBJ1-1; D may be TRBD1 (5 bases). Germline-derived CDR1 and CDR2 are MGHRA and YSYEKL. The CDR3 length is 14 residues. V was pared by 3 bases and J by 5 bases, with 13 bases between.

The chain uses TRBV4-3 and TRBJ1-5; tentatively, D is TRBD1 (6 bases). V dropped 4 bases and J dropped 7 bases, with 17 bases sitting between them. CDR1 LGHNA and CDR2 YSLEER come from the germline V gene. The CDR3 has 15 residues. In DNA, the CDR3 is TGCGCCAGCAGCCCCCGGGCAGGGGCGCGGCAGCCCCAGCATTTT. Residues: CASSPRAGARQPQHF.

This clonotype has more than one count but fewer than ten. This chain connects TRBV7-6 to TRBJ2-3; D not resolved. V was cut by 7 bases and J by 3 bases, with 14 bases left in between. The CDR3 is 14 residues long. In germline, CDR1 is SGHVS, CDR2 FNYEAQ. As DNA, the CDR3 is TGTGCCAGCACTCCGAGAGGCCCAACAGATACGCAGTATTTT. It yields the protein CASTPRGPTDTQYF.

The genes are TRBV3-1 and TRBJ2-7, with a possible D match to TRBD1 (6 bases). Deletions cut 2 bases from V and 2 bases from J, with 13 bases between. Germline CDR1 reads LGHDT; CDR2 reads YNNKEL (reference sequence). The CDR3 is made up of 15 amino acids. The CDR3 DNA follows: TGTGCCAGCAGCCAATCAGGGGTAGGGGCCTACGAGCAGTACTTC. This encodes CASSQSGVGAYEQYF.

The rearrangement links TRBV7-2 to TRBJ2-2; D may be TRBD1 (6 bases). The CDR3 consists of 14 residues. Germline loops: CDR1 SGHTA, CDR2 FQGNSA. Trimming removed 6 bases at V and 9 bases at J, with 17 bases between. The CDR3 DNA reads TGTGCCAGCAGGAACGGGACACCCCGCCGGGAGCTGTTTTTT. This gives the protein CASRNGTPRRELFF.

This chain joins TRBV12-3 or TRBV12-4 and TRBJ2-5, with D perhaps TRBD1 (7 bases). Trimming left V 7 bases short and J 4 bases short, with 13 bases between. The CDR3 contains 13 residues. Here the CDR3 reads CASNYRGGETQYF. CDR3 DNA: TGTGCCAGCAACTACAGGGGAGGAGAGACCCAGTACTTC.

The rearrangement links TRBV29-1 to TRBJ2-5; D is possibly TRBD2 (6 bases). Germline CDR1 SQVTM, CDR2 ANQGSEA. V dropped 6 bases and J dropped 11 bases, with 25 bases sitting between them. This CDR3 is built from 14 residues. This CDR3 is CSVHSRFRGREQYF. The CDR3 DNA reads TGCAGCGTCCATTCCAGGTTTCGGGGTCGGGAGCAGTACTTC.

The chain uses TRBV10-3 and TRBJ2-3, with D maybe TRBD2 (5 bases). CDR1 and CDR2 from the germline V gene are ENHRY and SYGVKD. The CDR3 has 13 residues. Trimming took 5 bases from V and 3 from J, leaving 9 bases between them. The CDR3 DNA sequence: TGTGCCATCAGTCCTGACTATACAGATACGCAGTATTTT. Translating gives CAISPDYTDTQYF.

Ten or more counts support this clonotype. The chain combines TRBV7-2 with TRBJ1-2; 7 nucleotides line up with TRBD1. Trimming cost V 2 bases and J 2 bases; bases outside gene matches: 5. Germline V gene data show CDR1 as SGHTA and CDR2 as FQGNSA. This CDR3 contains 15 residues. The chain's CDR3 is CASSLSGTENYGYTF. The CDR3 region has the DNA TGTGCCAGCAGCTTATCTGGGACAGAAAACTATGGCTACACCTTC.

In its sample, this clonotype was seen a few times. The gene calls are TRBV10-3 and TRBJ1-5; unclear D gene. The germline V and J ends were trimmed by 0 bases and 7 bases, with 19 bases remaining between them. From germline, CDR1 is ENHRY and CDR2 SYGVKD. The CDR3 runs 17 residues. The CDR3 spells CAISESKGPTGSQPQHF. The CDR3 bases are TGTGCCATCAGTGAGTCGAAGGGCCCGACGGGAAGCCAGCCCCAGCATTTT.

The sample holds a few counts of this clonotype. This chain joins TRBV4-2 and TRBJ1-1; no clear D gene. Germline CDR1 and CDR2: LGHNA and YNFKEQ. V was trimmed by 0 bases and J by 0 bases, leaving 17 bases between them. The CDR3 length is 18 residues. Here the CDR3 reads CASSQDPRLEGLNTEAFF. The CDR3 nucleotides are TGTGCCAGCAGCCAAGATCCCAGATTGGAGGGCTTGAACACTGAAGCTTTCTTT.

This CDR3 reads CASSQDPYYGYTF. The CDR3 DNA follows: TGTGCCAGCAGCCAGGATCCTTACTATGGCTACACCTTC. The J gene is TRBJ1-2, the V gene TRBV6-5; D ambiguous. CDR1 and CDR2 (germline): MNHEY, SVGAGI. This CDR3 is built from 13 residues. Trimming took off 6 bases at V and 3 bases at J, with 11 bases between the two ends.

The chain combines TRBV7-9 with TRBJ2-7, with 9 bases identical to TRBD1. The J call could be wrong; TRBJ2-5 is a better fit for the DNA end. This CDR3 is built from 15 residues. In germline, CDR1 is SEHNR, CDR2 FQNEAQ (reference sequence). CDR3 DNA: TGTGCCAGCAGCTTGGGGACAGGGCGGTTCGAGACCCAGTACTTC. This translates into CASSLGTGRFETQYF.

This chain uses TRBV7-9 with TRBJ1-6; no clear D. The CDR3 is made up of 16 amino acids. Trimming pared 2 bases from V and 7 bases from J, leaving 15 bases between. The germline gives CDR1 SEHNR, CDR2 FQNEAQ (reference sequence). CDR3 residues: CASSLSRSPGNSPLHF. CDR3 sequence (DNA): TGTGCCAGCAGCTTAAGCCGGTCCCCTGGGAATTCACCCCTCCACTTT.

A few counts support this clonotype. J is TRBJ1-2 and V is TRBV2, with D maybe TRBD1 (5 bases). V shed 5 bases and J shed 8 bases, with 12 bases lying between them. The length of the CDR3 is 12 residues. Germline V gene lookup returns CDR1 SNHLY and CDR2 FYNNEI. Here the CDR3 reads CASSTNRLGYTF. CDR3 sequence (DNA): TGTGCCAGCAGTACAAACAGGCTGGGCTACACCTTC.

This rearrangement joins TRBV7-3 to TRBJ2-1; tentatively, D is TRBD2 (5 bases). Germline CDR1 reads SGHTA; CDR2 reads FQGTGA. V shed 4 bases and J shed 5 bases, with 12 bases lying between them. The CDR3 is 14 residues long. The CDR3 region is CASSYQNGDNEQFF. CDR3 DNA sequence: TGTGCCAGCAGCTATCAAAACGGGGACAATGAGCAGTTCTTC.

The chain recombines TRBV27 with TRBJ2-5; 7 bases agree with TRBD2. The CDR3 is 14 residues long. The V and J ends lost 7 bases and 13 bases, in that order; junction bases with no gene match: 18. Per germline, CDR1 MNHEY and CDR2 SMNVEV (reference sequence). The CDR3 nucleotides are TGTGCCAGCACCTTATCCCCGGGACTACCACCACCGTACTTC. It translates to CASTLSPGLPPPYF.

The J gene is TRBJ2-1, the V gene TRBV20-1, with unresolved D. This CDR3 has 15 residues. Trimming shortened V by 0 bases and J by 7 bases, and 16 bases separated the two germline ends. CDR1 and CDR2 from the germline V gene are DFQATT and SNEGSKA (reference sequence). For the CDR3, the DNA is TGCAGTGCTAGAGATCCCCGAGGAACCTTGAATGAGCAGTTCTTC. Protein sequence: CSARDPRGTLNEQFF.

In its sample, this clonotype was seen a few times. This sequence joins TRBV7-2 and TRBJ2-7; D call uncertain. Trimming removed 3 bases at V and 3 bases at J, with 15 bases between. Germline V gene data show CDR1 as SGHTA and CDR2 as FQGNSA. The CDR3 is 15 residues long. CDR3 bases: TGTGCCAGCAGCTTTGCGTATGGGCACCTCTACGAGCAGTACTTC. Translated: CASSFAYGHLYEQYF.